These 18 T cell receptor beta chains came from one sample sequenced in a study of coeliac disease. Data came from immunoSEQ multiplex PCR; TCRdb stores just in-frame clones and leaves some out. The sample records about 3,000 clones, roughly three fifths being singletons. Sequencing was carried out using lymphocytes from the gut lamina propria. The origin of the receptors is a woman in her forties or fifties without celiac disease.

The V gene is TRBV7-9, the J gene TRBJ1-1; D gene uncertain. The CDR3 spans 14 residues. V lost 1 base and J 1 base, leaving 7 bases between the germline ends. Per the germline V gene, CDR1 is SEHNR and CDR2 is FQNEAQ (reference sequence). The CDR3 sequence: CASSLVDKNTEAFF. Written as DNA, the CDR3 is TGTGCCAGCAGCTTAGTCGACAAGAACACTGAAGCTTTCTTT.

The chain uses TRBV4-1 and TRBJ2-2; 13 bases agree with TRBD2. This CDR3 is built from 18 residues. The trim removed 4 bases at V and 5 bases at J, leaving 10 bases unmatched. Germline V gene data show CDR1 as MGHRA and CDR2 as YSYEKL. CDR3 in DNA: TGCGCCAGCAGCCCCACTAGCGGGGGGGGCCGAAGAACCGGGGAGCTGTTTTTT. Its translation: CASSPTSGGGRRTGELFF.

This clone has only a few counts. The chain combines TRBV9 with TRBJ1-2; 8 bases are shared with TRBD1. This CDR3 contains 15 residues. V lost 3 bases and J lost 4; bases outside the gene matches: 8. Germline CDR1 SGDLS, CDR2 YYNGEE. The CDR3 DNA reads as TGTGCCAGCAGCGGTGACAGGGGACCTCGCTATGGCTACACCTTC. Translating it yields CASSGDRGPRYGYTF.

The chain employs TRBV10-2 and TRBJ2-2, with unresolved D. The CDR3 has 13 residues. The germline V and J ends were trimmed by 2 bases and 4 bases, with 5 bases remaining between them. Germline V lookup: CDR1 WSHSY, CDR2 SAAADI. The CDR3 bases are TGCGCCAGCAGTGAGGCGCCCACCGGGGAGCTGTTTTTT. It is translated as CASSEAPTGELFF.

The genes are TRBV28 and TRBJ1-2; TRBD1 matches at 9 bases. The CDR3 sequence is 12 residues long. Trimming at V came to 7 bases and at J to 5 bases, leaving 2 bases not matched to a gene. Looked up from germline, CDR1 is MDHEN and CDR2 is SYDVKM. In DNA, the CDR3 is TGTGCCAGCATTGGGACAGGGTATGGCTACACCTTC. The encoded protein is CASIGTGYGYTF.

CDR3 amino acids: CASDRGPNTGELFF. The CDR3 coding sequence is TGTGCCAGCGACAGGGGGCCGAACACCGGGGAGCTGTTTTTT. The V gene is TRBV2, the J gene TRBJ2-2, with 10 bases that match TRBD1. The CDR3 runs 14 residues. Germline V lookup: CDR1 SNHLY, CDR2 FYNNEI. Unmatched junction bases numbered 0, after V lost 8 bases and J lost 0 bases.

The gene calls are TRBV6-5 and TRBJ1-2; D is uncertain. Trimming took 7 bases from V and 2 from J, leaving 11 bases between them. From germline, CDR1 is MNHEY and CDR2 SVGAGI. CDR3 size: 13 residues. The CDR3 sequence is CASKGRPNYGYTF. Written as DNA, the CDR3 is TGTGCCAGCAAAGGCAGGCCCAACTATGGCTACACCTTC.

The rearrangement joins TRBV18 to TRBJ2-3; TRBD2 matches 9 bases. After removal of 5 bases from V and 1 base from J, the junction contained 4 bases not matched to a gene. This CDR3 region has 15 residues. From germline, CDR1 is KGHSH and CDR2 LQKENI. For the CDR3, the DNA is TGTGCCAGCTCATCATCTAGCGGGGGCACAGATACGCAGTATTTT. This gives the protein CASSSSSGGTDTQYF.

This clone came up a few times. The chain couples TRBV10-3 to TRBJ1-4; 8 nucleotides line up with TRBD1. Germline CDR1 is ENHRY and CDR2 is SYGVKD. The CDR3 has 14 residues. Germline trimming cut 5 bases from V and 8 bases from J; bases unmatched to any gene: 7. CDR3: CAISPDRAREKLFF. CDR3 nucleotides: TGTGCCATCAGTCCGGACAGGGCAAGGGAAAAACTGTTTTTT.

V usage is TRBV11-2 and J usage is TRBJ1-2, with D unclear. Trimming pared 2 bases from V and 4 bases from J, leaving 5 bases between. The CDR3 runs 12 residues. Germline V gene data show CDR1 as SGHAT and CDR2 as FQNNGV. The CDR3 sequence: CASSLSGYGYTF. CDR3 DNA sequence: TGTGCCAGCAGCTTATCCGGCTATGGCTACACCTTC.

J is TRBJ2-5 and V is TRBV7-2; D possibly corresponds to TRBD1 (5 bases). The V and J ends lost 1 base and 6 bases respectively, with 15 bases between them. Germline V gives CDR1 SGHTA, CDR2 FQGNSA. The CDR3 totals 15 residues. This chain's CDR3 is CASSLVLGQGQTQYF. The CDR3 bases are TGTGCCAGCAGCTTAGTGCTCGGGCAGGGCCAGACCCAGTACTTC.

Notes on this clone: Given a far larger clone just one base away, this is likely a sequencing read error. The same CDR3 arises from other DNA sequences in this sample as well. The J gene is TRBJ1-5, the V gene TRBV27; D unresolved. Germline-derived CDR1 and CDR2 are MNHEY and SMNVEV (reference sequence). CDR3 length: 15 amino acids. Deletions cut 6 bases from V and 2 bases from J, with 14 bases between. CDR3 bases: TGTGCCAGCAGCTTGTCGGGGATGGGCAATCAGCCCCAGCATTTT. Translation: CASSLSGMGNQPQHF.

This sequence joins TRBV4-2 and TRBJ2-7, with D possibly TRBD1 on 5 matching bases. CDR1 LGHNA and CDR2 YNFKEQ come from the germline V gene. The CDR3 length is 16 residues. Trimming removed 0 bases at V and 5 bases at J, with 17 bases between. Here the CDR3 reads CASSQEVIRESHEQYF. The CDR3 bases are TGTGCCAGCAGCCAAGAAGTAATCAGGGAATCCCACGAGCAGTACTTC.

The rearrangement links TRBV6-6 to TRBJ2-7; D gene ambiguous. Between the trimmed V and J ends, which lost 5 bases and 7 bases, there was a span of 9 bases. Per the germline V gene, CDR1 is MNHNY and CDR2 is SVGAGI (reference sequence). The CDR3 is 11 amino acids. The CDR3 bases are TGTGCCAGCAGTGAGGAGAGAGAGCAGTACTTC. It yields the protein CASSEEREQYF.

The V call is TRBV19, the J call TRBJ1-2, with D perhaps TRBD1 (5 bases). Germline assignment: CDR1 LNHDA and CDR2 SQIVND (reference sequence). V was trimmed by 3 bases and J by 3 bases, leaving 14 bases between them. This CDR3 spans 15 amino acids. Here the CDR3 reads CASSILHRMDYGYTF. The DNA for the CDR3 is TGTGCCAGTAGTATTCTCCACAGGATGGACTATGGCTACACCTTC.

The chain combines TRBV6-1 with TRBJ1-6; the match to TRBD1 covers 7 bases. The germline CDR1 and CDR2 sequences are MNHNS and SASEGT. The CDR3 is made up of 16 amino acids. The V gene end was trimmed by 2 bases and the J gene end by 5 bases; junction bases not matched to a gene: 6. The CDR3 coding sequence is TGTGCCAGCAGTGAAATAGGGGGCGCCCATAATTCACCCCTCCACTTT. It specifies CASSEIGGAHNSPLHF.

The chain uses TRBV2 and TRBJ2-1; 8 nucleotides agree with TRBD2. Germline lookup yields CDR1 SNHLY and CDR2 FYNNEI. The CDR3 contains 14 residues. After removal of 2 bases from V and 9 bases from J, the junction contained 6 bases not matched to a gene. The CDR3 sequence: CASSELGTSGEQFF. CDR3 nucleotides: TGTGCCAGCAGTGAATTAGGTACTAGCGGTGAGCAGTTCTTC.

The V and J genes are TRBV28 and TRBJ2-7, with D tentatively TRBD1 (6 bases). CDR1 MDHEN and CDR2 SYDVKM come from the germline V gene. The CDR3 consists of 14 residues. Trimming removed 6 bases from V and 7 bases from J, with 19 bases in between. CDR3 nucleotides: TGTGCCAGCAGGCCCACGACAGGTCCAGGGGAGCAGTACTTC. This gives the protein CASRPTTGPGEQYF.